The rows below give T cell receptor beta chains drawn from one sample of a study of blood T cells in healthy people across ages. Each CDR3 protein is one row after TCRdb ran MiXCR on the 5' RACE reads. This sample has around 900,000 distinct CDR3 sequences, with under 35% found just once. Sequencing was done on a sample of blood. All receptors come from a woman at least 80 years old in good health. Each CDR3 is given with its conserved first and last residue. A D gene is named only where the DNA matches it firmly. Clone size is shown for a subset of rows, as once, few, many or a class of expanded clone.

v_gene	abundance	len	d_gene	j_gene	CDR3aa	CDR3nt
TRBV6-2/TRBV6-3	few	11	.	TRBJ2-3	CASGRKDTQYF	TGTGCCAGCGGTAGGAAAGATACGCAGTATTTT
TRBV7-2	.	15	.	TRBJ2-4	CASSLGVGPYNEQYF	TGTGCCAGCAGCCTAGGGGTAGGCCCCTACAATGAGCAGTACTTC
TRBV7-9	.	15	TRBD1	TRBJ1-4	CASSLGQSNNEELFF	TGTGCCAGCAGCCTGGGACAGTCAAATAATGAAGAACTGTTTTTT
TRBV7-2	many	12	.	TRBJ2-7	CASSLVRYEQYF	TGTGCCAGCAGCTTAGTTAGGTACGAGCAGTACTTC
TRBV2	.	13	.	TRBJ1-1	CASGLQGYTEAFF	TGTGCCAGCGGTTTACAGGGATACACTGAAGCTTTCTTT
TRBV12-3/TRBV12-4	many	14	.	TRBJ1-5	CASSPGQNNQPQHF	TGTGCCAGCAGCCCTGGACAGAACAATCAGCCCCAGCATTTT
TRBV12-3/TRBV12-4	.	15	.	TRBJ2-3	CASSGNRVSTDTQYF	TGTGCCAGCAGTGGAAACAGGGTTTCCACAGATACGCAGTATTTT
TRBV7-9	.	13	.	TRBJ1-2	CASSFKGSVGYTF	TGTGCCAGCAGCTTTAAGGGGTCAGTAGGCTACACCTTC
TRBV20-1	once	14	.	TRBJ1-4	CSASVDSENEKLFF	TGCAGTGCTAGTGTGGACAGTGAAAATGAAAAACTGTTTTTT
TRBV12-3/TRBV12-4	many	13	.	TRBJ2-7	CASSFTTNYEQYF	TGTGCCAGCAGTTTTACCACAAACTACGAGCAGTACTTC
TRBV24-1	.	14	.	TRBJ1-2	CATSDFGINYGYTF	TGTGCCACCAGTGATTTCGGAATAAACTATGGCTACACCTTC
TRBV7-2	.	15	TRBD2	TRBJ2-5	CASRKRGRSQETQYF	TGTGCCAGCAGAAAGCGGGGGCGCTCCCAAGAGACCCAGTACTTC
TRBV29-1	many	13	.	TRBJ1-3	CSVGQDPGNTIYF	TGCAGCGTTGGACAGGACCCTGGAAACACCATATATTTT
TRBV28	.	14	TRBD1	TRBJ2-7	CASRGQGKAYEQYF	TGTGCCAGCAGAGGACAGGGGAAGGCGTACGAGCAGTACTTC
TRBV20-1	few	14	.	TRBJ2-7	CSFKVRDGSYEQYF	TGCAGTTTTAAGGTCCGGGACGGCTCCTACGAGCAGTACTTC
TRBV9	many	18	TRBD2	TRBJ2-5	CASSVGLAGAPAIETQYF	TGTGCCAGCAGCGTAGGACTAGCGGGGGCCCCCGCAATAGAGACCCAGTACTTC
TRBV10-1	once	12	.	TRBJ1-5	CASSESGSPQHF	TGCGCCAGCAGTGAGTCTGGAAGTCCCCAGCATTTT
TRBV11-3	.	17	.	TRBJ2-1	CASSLGWGLLSYNEQFF	TGTGCCAGCAGCTTGGGGTGGGGGCTCCTCTCCTACAATGAGCAGTTCTTC
TRBV12-3/TRBV12-4	.	15	TRBD1	TRBJ1-5	CANSLAGGRNQPQHF	TGTGCCAACAGTTTAGCAGGGGGTCGGAATCAGCCCCAGCATTTT
TRBV20-1	.	17	TRBD2	TRBJ2-1	CSARGLAGESSYNEQFF	TGCAGTGCTAGAGGACTAGCGGGGGAGAGCTCCTACAATGAGCAGTTCTTC
TRBV4-2	.	16	.	TRBJ1-3	CASSYSTASSGNTIYF	TGTGCCAGCAGCTACTCCACGGCCTCCTCTGGAAACACCATATATTTT
TRBV28	.	15	.	TRBJ1-1	CASSPLKGWDTEAFF	TGTGCCAGCAGTCCCCTAAAGGGCTGGGACACTGAAGCTTTCTTT
TRBV12-3/TRBV12-4	many	16	TRBD1	TRBJ1-2	CASSLDYQQGENGYTF	TGTGCCAGCAGTTTAGACTACCAACAGGGGGAAAATGGCTACACCTTC
TRBV7-9	few	15	.	TRBJ1-4	CASSLGQSGPEKLFF	TGTGCCAGCAGCTTAGGACAGTCCGGACCTGAAAAACTGTTTTTT
TRBV6-5	once	15	.	TRBJ1-6	CTSSNYRVRNSPLHF	TGTACCAGCAGCAATTACAGGGTGCGAAATTCACCCCTCCACTTT
TRBV20-1	many	14	TRBD2	TRBJ2-7	CSAAASGGAREQYF	TGCAGTGCTGCCGCGAGCGGGGGGGCCAGAGAGCAGTACTTC
TRBV20-1	many	16	TRBD2	TRBJ2-1	CSASKASGVTGYEQFF	TGCAGTGCTAGCAAGGCTAGCGGGGTCACCGGGTATGAGCAGTTCTTC
TRBV28	.	16	.	TRBJ2-2	CASSLRGVGNTGELFF	TGTGCCAGCAGTTTAAGAGGGGTCGGGAACACCGGGGAGCTGTTTTTT
TRBV3-1	few	17	TRBD1	TRBJ1-2	CASSQRGTGGWTYGYTF	TGTGCCAGCAGCCAACGCGGGACAGGGGGATGGACCTATGGCTACACCTTC
TRBV10-3	many	16	TRBD1	TRBJ2-1	CAISEGDRSSYNEQFF	TGTGCCATCAGTGAGGGGGACAGGAGCTCCTACAATGAGCAGTTCTTC
TRBV12-3/TRBV12-4	.	12	.	TRBJ1-1	CASSLQFTEAFF	TGTGCCAGCAGTTTGCAGTTCACTGAAGCTTTCTTT
TRBV20-1	many	15	TRBD1	TRBJ1-6	CSARDATGNNSPLHF	TGCAGTGCTAGAGATGCGACAGGGAATAATTCACCCCTCCACTTT
TRBV9	.	14	.	TRBJ2-3	CASCVSGWTDTQYF	TGTGCCAGCTGCGTATCGGGGTGGACGGATACGCAGTATTTT
TRBV30	.	15	.	TRBJ1-3	CAWSVGGSAGNTIYF	TGTGCCTGGAGTGTAGGAGGGTCTGCTGGAAACACCATATATTTT
TRBV12-3/TRBV12-4	many	15	TRBD1	TRBJ1-2	CASSLDATGVGGYTF	TGTGCCAGCAGTTTAGACGCAACAGGGGTCGGTGGCTACACCTTC
TRBV18	many	16	TRBD2	TRBJ2-3	CASSPRAGGSTDTQYF	TGTGCCAGCTCACCACGAGCGGGGGGGTCCACAGATACGCAGTATTTT
TRBV4-1	.	17	TRBD1	TRBJ1-5	CASSQAGGQISNQPQHF	TGCGCCAGCAGCCAAGCCGGGGGACAGATTTCCAATCAGCCCCAGCATTTT
TRBV5-1	.	15	.	TRBJ2-6	CASSFGPSGANVLTF	TGCGCCAGCAGCTTTGGACCATCTGGGGCCAACGTCCTGACTTTC
TRBV7-9	.	11	.	TRBJ1-1	CASSSPTEAFF	TGTGCCAGCAGCTCCCCTACCGAAGCTTTCTTT
TRBV2	.	13	.	TRBJ1-1	CASTWGGGTEAFF	TGTGCCAGCACCTGGGGGGGTGGAACTGAAGCTTTCTTT